Each of the 32 T cell receptor beta chains below was sequenced from the same sample in a study of cytomegalovirus exposure and HLA in healthy donors. The PCR employed 60 Vbeta primers together with 13 Jbeta primers. Generated by immunoSEQ multiplex PCR, the TCRdb table keeps only in-frame clones and is missing some. Seen here are 43,000 or so clones, 60% to 85% observed once, and the top ten hold approximately 1.5%. Material for sequencing was PBMCs. The receptors shown here come from a man aged 30-40 years in good health and CMV-seronegative.

V and J are TRBV10-3 and TRBJ2-7; 9 nucleotides agree with TRBD1. This CDR3 is 16 amino acids long. The germline CDR1 and CDR2 sequences are ENHRY and SYGVKD. V trimming: 3 bases; J trimming: 1 base; junction bases outside the gene matches: 7. The CDR3 DNA reads TGTGCCATCAGTGATACCGGACAGGGGACGTCCTACGAGCAGTACTTC. Protein sequence: CAISDTGQGTSYEQYF.

The CDR3 reads CAISNPSGTGLPYGYTF. CDR3 DNA sequence: TGTGCCATCAGTAATCCCTCCGGGACAGGGTTACCCTATGGCTACACCTTC. This sequence joins TRBV10-3 and TRBJ1-2, with 9 bases identical to TRBD1. Looked up from germline, CDR1 is ENHRY and CDR2 is SYGVKD. The CDR3 has 17 residues. Trimming took 5 bases from V and 4 from J; bases not matched to a gene: 14.

The rearrangement joins TRBV7-2 to TRBJ1-2, with 12 positions matching TRBD1. V lost 1 base and J lost 7; bases outside the gene matches: 7. CDR1 is SGHTA and CDR2 is FQGNSA in the germline V gene. The CDR3 totals 16 residues. The CDR3: CASSLDPGQGAGGYTF. The CDR3, as DNA: TGTGCCAGCAGCTTAGATCCGGGACAGGGGGCGGGTGGCTACACCTTC.

The chain recombines TRBV5-6 with TRBJ1-5; TRBD1 agrees at 7 bases. The CDR3 length is 16 residues. Germline CDR1 and CDR2: SGHDT and YYEEEE. J was trimmed by 5 bases and V by 3 bases; bases with no gene match: 11. The CDR3 sequence is CASSSSGTEGYQPQHF. DNA of the CDR3: TGTGCCAGCAGCTCTTCCGGGACAGAGGGCTATCAGCCCCAGCATTTT.

This sequence joins TRBV7-2 and TRBJ1-2; possible D gene TRBD1, 5 bases. The CDR3 sequence is 16 residues long. V lost 7 bases, J lost 8 bases, and 26 bases lay in between. From germline, CDR1 is SGHTA and CDR2 FQGNSA. The CDR3 nucleotides are TGTGCCAGCAAATGGGACTTTGGGGGGACTTCGGAAGGCTACACCTTC. Its translation is CASKWDFGGTSEGYTF.

This clone has just a few counts. This chain connects TRBV7-2 to TRBJ2-7, with TRBD1 identical over 9 bases. After removal of 7 bases from V and 0 bases from J, the junction contained 10 bases not matched to a gene. This CDR3 contains 16 residues. Germline values: CDR1 SGHTA, CDR2 FQGNSA. In nucleotides, the CDR3 is TGTGCCAGCACCCTTCCGACAGGGGGGGTCTCCTACGAGCAGTACTTC. Its protein product is CASTLPTGGVSYEQYF.

V is TRBV28 and J is TRBJ2-7; 8 bases line up with TRBD2. CDR1 is MDHEN and CDR2 is SYDVKM in the germline V gene. Trimming cost V 6 bases and J 1 base; bases outside gene matches: 8. This CDR3 has 15 amino acids. CDR3 sequence reads: CASRAGGLGSYEQYF. The CDR3, as DNA: TGTGCCAGCAGGGCGGGGGGCCTGGGGTCCTACGAGCAGTACTTC.

This chain links TRBV7-9 with TRBJ2-5; a possible D gene is TRBD2 (7 bases). CDR1 and CDR2 from the germline V gene are SEHNR and FQNEAQ (reference sequence). Trimming removed 5 bases from V and 10 bases from J, with 20 bases in between. This CDR3 has 14 residues. In DNA form, the CDR3 reads TGTGCCAGCAGCGCAGGGAGGGGGGCTGGGATCCAGTACTTC. Amino acid sequence: CASSAGRGAGIQYF.

V is TRBV19 and J is TRBJ2-1; no clear D gene. CDR3 length: 15 residues. Trimming pared 4 bases from V and 0 bases from J, leaving 10 bases between. Germline lookup yields CDR1 LNHDA and CDR2 SQIVND (reference sequence). This CDR3 reads CASSTSSYSYNEQFF. The CDR3 DNA follows: TGTGCCAGTAGTACCTCATCCTACTCCTACAATGAGCAGTTCTTC.

This clone was counted between two and nine times. V gene TRBV25-1 combines with J gene TRBJ2-2, with a weak D call TRBD1 (5 bases). Trimming removed 0 bases from V and 3 bases from J, with 5 bases in between. Germline V CDR1 and CDR2: MGHDK, SYGVNS. CDR3 length equals 14 residues. CDR3 bases: TGTGCCAGCAGTGAATACAGGGACACCGGGGAGCTGTTTTTT. Translating gives CASSEYRDTGELFF.

This CDR3 reads CASSQGAGDQPQHF. The CDR3 region has the DNA TGTGCCAGCAGCCAAGGGGCAGGGGATCAGCCCCAGCATTTT. This chain links TRBV6-5 with TRBJ1-5, with D possibly being TRBD1 (6 bases). V shed 6 bases and J shed 5 bases, with 14 bases lying between them. The CDR3 contains 14 residues. Germline CDR1 is MNHEY and CDR2 is SVGAGI.

The rearrangement links TRBV30 to TRBJ2-5, with 9 bases identical to TRBD2. J was trimmed by 7 bases and V by 4 bases; bases with no gene match: 7. CDR1 GTSNPN and CDR2 SVGIG come from the germline V gene (reference sequence). The CDR3 length is 13 residues. CDR3 bases: TGTGCCTGGACCCTGCAGACTAGCGGGACCCAGTACTTC. The encoded protein is CAWTLQTSGTQYF.

The CDR3 protein is CASSVSASSYEQYF. CDR3 in DNA: TGTGCCAGCAGTGTTAGCGCGAGCTCCTACGAGCAGTACTTC. The J gene is TRBJ2-7, the V gene TRBV28; TRBD2 might be the D (5 bases). Germline values: CDR1 MDHEN, CDR2 SYDVKM. The CDR3 length is 14 residues. V gave up 5 bases and J gave up 0 bases, with 11 bases separating them.

The CDR3 DNA reads as TGTGCCAGCAGTTTACGGCGGGACCCAAACTACAACACCGGGGAGCTGTTTTTT. Residues: CASSLRRDPNYNTGELFF. The chain links TRBV28 to TRBJ2-2, with a weak D call TRBD2 (6 bases). Per the germline V gene, CDR1 is MDHEN and CDR2 is SYDVKM. This CDR3 has 18 amino acids. V lost 2 bases and J lost 2, with 18 bases in between.

For the CDR3, the DNA is TGTGCCAGTACTCCCTCTAGGGTACTAGGATACGAGCAGTACTTC. This encodes CASTPSRVLGYEQYF. The rearrangement uses TRBV19 and TRBJ2-7; tentative D call: TRBD2 (5 bases). In germline, CDR1 is LNHDA, CDR2 SQIVND (reference sequence). The CDR3 loop spans 15 amino acids. Trimming pared 7 bases from V and 4 bases from J, leaving 20 bases between.

The chain joins TRBV7-4 to TRBJ1-2, with 9 positions matching TRBD1. CDR1 is SGHVT, CDR2 SQSDAQ, per germline. Losses at the gene ends were 11 bases for V and 7 bases for J; bases not matched to a gene: 5. CDR3 size: 11 residues. CDR3 residues: CAGDRGGGYTF. The CDR3 coding sequence is TGTGCCGGCGACAGGGGGGGTGGCTACACCTTC.

This sequence joins TRBV6-5 and TRBJ1-1; 8 bases are shared with TRBD1. Trimming removed 7 bases from V and 1 base from J; junction bases left unmatched: 5. From germline, CDR1 is MNHEY and CDR2 SVGAGI. CDR3 length equals 14 residues. CDR3 amino acids: CASTRTGPNTEAFF. The CDR3 DNA sequence: TGTGCCAGCACCCGGACAGGGCCGAACACTGAAGCTTTCTTT.

The CDR3 DNA sequence: TGTGCCAGCAGCTTATCGGCTAGCGGGACCTACAATGAGCAGTTCTTC. It is translated as CASSLSASGTYNEQFF. The chain links TRBV7-2 to TRBJ2-1; TRBD2 matches at 9 bases. This CDR3 comprises 16 residues. Germline CDR1 and CDR2: SGHTA and FQGNSA. J gave up 2 bases and V 2 bases, and 4 bases lay outside the gene matches.

The chain uses TRBV4-3 and TRBJ2-1; the D gene is possibly TRBD2 (5 bases). V was cut by 4 bases and J by 0 bases, with 13 bases left in between. The germline gives CDR1 LGHNA, CDR2 YSLEER. The CDR3 contains 16 residues. CDR3 in amino acids: CASSRKDWSSYNEQFF. The CDR3 DNA reads TGCGCCAGCAGCCGAAAGGACTGGAGCTCCTACAATGAGCAGTTCTTC.

CDR3 protein: CASSAGTRGSSQYF. In DNA form, the CDR3 reads TGTGCCAGCAGCGCCGGGACTAGGGGTTCGTCGCAGTACTTC. The chain couples TRBV7-2 to TRBJ2-7, with TRBD2 matching over 8 bases. The CDR3 length is 14 residues. V lost 5 bases, J lost 9 bases, and 12 bases stayed unmatched. The V gene's germline CDR1 is SGHTA and CDR2 FQGNSA. The full variable domain, its missing parts supplied by reference TRBV7-2 and TRBJ2-7, is GAGVSQSPSNKVTEKGKDVELRCDPISGHTALYWYRQSLGQGLEFLIYFQGNSAPDKSGLPSDRFSAERTGGSVSTLTIQRTQQEDSAVYLCASSAGTRGSSQYFGPGTRLTVT.

The chain links TRBV5-1 to TRBJ1-2, with unresolved D. V was pared by 3 bases and J by 8 bases, with 14 bases between. The CDR3 runs 13 residues. The germline gives CDR1 SGHRS, CDR2 YFSETQ. CDR3 nucleotide sequence: TGCGCCAGCAGCTCGCGTCCGGGAGGAGGCTACACCTTC. Protein sequence: CASSSRPGGGYTF.

The J gene is TRBJ2-7, the V gene TRBV19; TRBD2 matches at 9 bases. Germline V gene data show CDR1 as LNHDA and CDR2 as SQIVND (reference sequence). The CDR3 is 14 amino acids. The J segment lost 7 bases and the V segment lost 7 bases, leaving 11 bases of the junction unmatched. The CDR3 DNA reads as TGTGCCAGTACCCCAGGCGGGGGGGCGGGGGAGCAGTACTTC. Protein product: CASTPGGGAGEQYF. The variable domain in full, with the rest retrieved from reference TRBV19 and TRBJ2-7, is DGGITQSPKYLFRKEGQNVTLSCEQNLNHDAMYWYRQDPGQGLRLIYYSQIVNDFQKGDIAEGYSVSREKKESFPLTVTSAQKNPTAFYLCASTPGGGAGEQYFGPGTRLTVT.

The chain employs TRBV30 and TRBJ1-2; no firm D call. Germline CDR1 and CDR2: GTSNPN and SVGIG (reference sequence). The ends were cut back, 4 bases at V and 0 bases at J, with 12 bases in the middle. The CDR3 sequence is 14 residues long. The CDR3 DNA reads as TGTGCCTGGACAGGATACGGGACTAACTATGGCTACACCTTC. Translation: CAWTGYGTNYGYTF.

The chain carries TRBV9 and TRBJ2-1; D not certain. Looked up from germline, CDR1 is SGDLS and CDR2 is YYNGEE. Trimming took 5 bases from V and 1 from J, leaving 7 bases between them. This CDR3 is 13 amino acids long. The CDR3, as DNA: TGTGCCAGCAGTCGGAGTTCCTACAATGAGCAGTTCTTC. Protein product: CASSRSSYNEQFF.

The gene calls are TRBV7-9 and TRBJ1-2; TRBD1 aligns across 7 bases. The CDR3 loop spans 15 amino acids. CDR1 and CDR2 (germline): SEHNR, FQNEAQ (reference sequence). J was trimmed by 6 bases and V by 0 bases; bases with no gene match: 7. This chain's CDR3 is CASSLAGTAKNGYTF. The CDR3 region has the DNA TGTGCCAGCAGCTTAGCCGGGACAGCAAAGAATGGCTACACCTTC.

The genes are TRBV15 and TRBJ2-5, with 8 positions matching TRBD2. The CDR3 sequence is 18 residues long. V was clipped by 0 bases and J by 0 bases; unmatched bases: 9. Germline V gene data show CDR1 as LNHNV and CDR2 as YYDKDF (reference sequence). The CDR3 protein is CATSRDLAGGWNQETQYF. Here the CDR3 DNA reads TGTGCCACCAGCAGAGATTTGGCGGGAGGATGGAACCAAGAGACCCAGTACTTC. Full variable domain (missing parts from reference TRBV15 and TRBJ2-5): DAMVIQNPRYQVTQFGKPVTLSCSQTLNHNVMYWYQQKSSQAPKLLFHYYDKDFNNEADTPDNFQSRRPNTSFCFLDIRSPGLGDTAMYLCATSRDLAGGWNQETQYFGPGTRLLVL.

J is TRBJ1-2 and V is TRBV19, with TRBD1 matching over 7 bases. V trimming: 3 bases; J trimming: 8 bases; junction bases outside the gene matches: 12. The germline V gene encodes CDR1 LNHDA and CDR2 SQIVND (reference sequence). The length of the CDR3 is 15 residues. The CDR3 bases are TGTGCCAGTAGTATCAGATCGGGACAGCCGGGAGGCTACACCTTC. It specifies CASSIRSGQPGGYTF.

Only a few counts were recorded for this clone. This chain joins TRBV7-2 and TRBJ2-1, with unresolved D. Trimming removed 5 bases at V and 4 bases at J, with 3 bases between. The CDR3 contains 11 residues. Germline CDR1 reads SGHTA; CDR2 reads FQGNSA. This chain's CDR3 is CASSPYNEQFF. The CDR3 nucleotides are TGTGCCAGCAGCCCGTACAATGAGCAGTTCTTC.

This clone is labeled as medium-sized. A junction boundary mismatches the germline segment, possibly from a read error. The chain uses TRBV5-6 and TRBJ1-2; no clear D gene. There are 15 residues in the CDR3. CDR1 and CDR2 (germline): SGHDT, YYEEEE. The chain's CDR3 is CASSLLSWAYTDCSF. The CDR3 DNA reads TGTGCCAGCAGCTTGCTGAGTTGGGCATACACGGATTGCTCCTTC.

This clone was seen a handful of times. This sequence joins TRBV9 and TRBJ2-1, with D possibly being TRBD2 (6 bases). Germline CDR1 and CDR2: SGDLS and YYNGEE. With 8 bases removed from V and 1 base from J, the gap between germline ends came to 10 bases. The length of the CDR3 is 13 residues. CDR3 bases: TGTGCCAGTACAGGAGGGTCCTACAATGAGCAGTTCTTC. Encoded protein: CASTGGSYNEQFF.

This chain connects TRBV7-9 to TRBJ1-3, with D perhaps TRBD1 (5 bases). Between the trimmed V and J ends, which lost 4 bases and 4 bases, there was a span of 20 bases. The V gene's germline CDR1 is SEHNR and CDR2 FQNEAQ (reference sequence). The CDR3 loop spans 17 amino acids. DNA of the CDR3: TGTGCCAGCAGCTCCCCGCCTTCTACAGGTCGAGGAAACACCATATATTTT. Its translation is CASSSPPSTGRGNTIYF.

The chain combines TRBV5-6 with TRBJ2-1; 14 nucleotides match TRBD2. CDR1 is SGHDT, CDR2 YYEEEE, per germline. V shed 0 bases and J 12 bases; nucleotides not matched to a gene: 2. The CDR3 loop spans 14 amino acids. CDR3 in DNA: TGTGCCAGCAGCTTGGGACTAGCGGGAGGGGGGCAGTTCTTC. Protein product: CASSLGLAGGGQFF.